This T cell receptor beta chain was obtained from a study of T cell responses to AZD1222 COVID-19 vaccine. Study-wide background: The study pooled second doses at about 4 or about 12 weeks. Study findings and constraints: Donors skewed white British and female; clonal diversity was possibly underestimated.

Some clones are missing from TCRdb's copy, which holds only in-frame ones; the method was immunoSEQ multiplex PCR. The sample records 150,000 to 160,000 clones, about 87% being singletons. In the case of this clone: Its antigen is not known.

V trimming: 1 base; J trimming: 1 base; junction bases outside the gene matches: 3. Germline CDR1 reads ENHRY; CDR2 reads SYGVKD. The CDR3 extends over 16 amino acids. This clonotype was obtained from an adult in good health. Sequencing used peripheral blood, obtained on day 0 of AZD1222 vaccination. The rearrangement uses TRBV10-3 and TRBJ1-2; 10 bases align to TRBD1. The CDR3 bases are TGTGCCATCAGTGAGTACGGGACAGGGGATAACTATGGCTACACCTTC. Translation gives CAISEYGTGDNYGYTF.